This TCR beta chain came from a study of CD4 T cells in relation to SARS-CoV-2 and coronaviruses. The study, taken as a whole, reports: In approximately 70% of donors, memory CD4+ clonotypes crossrecognized SARS-CoV-2 and at least one common cold coronavirus spike.

In the case of this clone: The antigen remains unidentified.

CDR1 and CDR2 from the germline V gene are LGHDT and YNNKEL (reference sequence). The V gene lost 0 bases and the J gene lost 2 bases, with 10 bases spanning the gap. The CDR3 totals 15 residues. Unexposed donor CD4+ T cells date from 2011-2018, before the COVID-19 pandemic. Uncultured naive and memory CD4+ T cells supplied DNA for deep TCR-beta sequencing. Measured with immunoSEQ multiplex PCR; TCRdb has only the in-frame clones, and not every one. The sample holds tens of thousands of clones, approximately 94% seen once. The specimen sequenced was naive CD4+ T cells from PBMCs. As to subset: naive CD4+ T cells isolated by negative enrichment. The V gene is TRBV3-1 (or the pseudogene TRBV3-2), the J gene TRBJ1-2; D is undetermined. The source of this sequence is a human donor in good health. The CDR3 loop is CASSQEVAQNYGYTF. CDR3 in DNA: TGTGCCAGCAGCCAAGAGGTCGCACAGAACTATGGCTACACCTTC.